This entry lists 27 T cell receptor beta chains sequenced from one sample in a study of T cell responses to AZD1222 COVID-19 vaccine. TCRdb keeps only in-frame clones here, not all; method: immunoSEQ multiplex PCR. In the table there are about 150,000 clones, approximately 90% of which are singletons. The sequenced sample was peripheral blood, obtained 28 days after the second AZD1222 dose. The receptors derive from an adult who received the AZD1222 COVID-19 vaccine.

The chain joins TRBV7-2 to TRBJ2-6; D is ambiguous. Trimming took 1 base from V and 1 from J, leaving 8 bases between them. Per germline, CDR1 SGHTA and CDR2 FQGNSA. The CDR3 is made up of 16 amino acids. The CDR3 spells CASSLGPASGANVLTF. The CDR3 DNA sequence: TGTGCCAGCAGCTTAGGTCCAGCTTCTGGGGCCAACGTCCTGACTTTC.

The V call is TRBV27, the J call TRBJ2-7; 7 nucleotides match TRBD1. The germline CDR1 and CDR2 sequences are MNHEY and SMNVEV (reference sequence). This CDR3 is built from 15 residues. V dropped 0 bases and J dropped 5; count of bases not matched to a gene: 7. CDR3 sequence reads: CASSLSRGRDNEQYF. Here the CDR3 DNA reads TGTGCCAGCAGTTTATCGAGGGGGCGCGACAACGAGCAGTACTTC.

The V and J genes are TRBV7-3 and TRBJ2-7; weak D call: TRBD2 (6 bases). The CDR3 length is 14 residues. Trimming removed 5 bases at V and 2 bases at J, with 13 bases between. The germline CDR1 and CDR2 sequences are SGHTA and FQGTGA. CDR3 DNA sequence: TGTGCCAGCAGCCCGGCGGGGTCCGCCTACGAGCAGTACTTC. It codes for CASSPAGSAYEQYF.

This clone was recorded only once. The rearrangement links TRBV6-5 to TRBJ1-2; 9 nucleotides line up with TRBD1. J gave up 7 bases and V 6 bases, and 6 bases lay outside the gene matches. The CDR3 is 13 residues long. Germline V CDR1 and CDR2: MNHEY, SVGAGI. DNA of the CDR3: TGTGCCAGCAGGATAGGGACAGGGATTGGCTACACCTTC. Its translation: CASRIGTGIGYTF.

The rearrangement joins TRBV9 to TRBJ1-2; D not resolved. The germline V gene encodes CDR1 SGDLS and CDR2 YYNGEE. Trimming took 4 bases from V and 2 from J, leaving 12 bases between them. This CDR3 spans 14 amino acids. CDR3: CASSPLEVNYGYTF. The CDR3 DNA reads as TGTGCCAGCAGCCCCCTCGAGGTCAACTATGGCTACACCTTC.

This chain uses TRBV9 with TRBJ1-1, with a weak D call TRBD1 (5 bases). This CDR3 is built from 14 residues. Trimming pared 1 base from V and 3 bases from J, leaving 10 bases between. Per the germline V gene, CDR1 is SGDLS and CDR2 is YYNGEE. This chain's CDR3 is CASSVQGWDTEAFF. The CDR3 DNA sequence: TGTGCCAGCAGCGTACAGGGTTGGGACACTGAAGCTTTCTTT. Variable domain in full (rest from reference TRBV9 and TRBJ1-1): DSGVTQTPKHLITATGQRVTLRCSPRSGDLSVYWYQQSLDQGLQFLIQYYNGEERAKGNILERFSAQQFPDLHSELNLSSLELGDSALYFCASSVQGWDTEAFFGQGTRLTVV.

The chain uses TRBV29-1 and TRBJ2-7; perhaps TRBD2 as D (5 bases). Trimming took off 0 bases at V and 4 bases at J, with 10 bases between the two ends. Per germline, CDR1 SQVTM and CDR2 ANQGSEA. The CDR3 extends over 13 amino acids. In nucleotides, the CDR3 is TGCAGCGTTGAAGATAAGGGAGATTACGAGCAGTACTTC. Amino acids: CSVEDKGDYEQYF.

The CDR3 sequence is CASNIMLAGEETQYF. The CDR3 nucleotides are TGTGCCAGCAACATAATGCTAGCGGGTGAAGAGACCCAGTACTTC. V gene TRBV6-6 combines with J gene TRBJ2-5, with 8 bases that match TRBD2. The CDR3 contains 15 residues. V trimming: 7 bases; J trimming: 3 bases; junction bases outside the gene matches: 10. Germline-derived CDR1 and CDR2 are MNHNY and SVGAGI (reference sequence).

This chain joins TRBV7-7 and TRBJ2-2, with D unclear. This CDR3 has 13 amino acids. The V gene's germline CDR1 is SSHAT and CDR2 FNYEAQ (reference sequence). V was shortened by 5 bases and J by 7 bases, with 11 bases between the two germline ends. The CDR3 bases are TGTGCCAGCAGCCCAGAGCCCGTCGGGGAGCTGTTTTTT. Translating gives CASSPEPVGELFF.

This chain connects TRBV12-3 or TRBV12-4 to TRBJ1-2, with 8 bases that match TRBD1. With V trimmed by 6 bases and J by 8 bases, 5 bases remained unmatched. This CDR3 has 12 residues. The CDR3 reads CASRKNRGGYTF. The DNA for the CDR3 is TGTGCCAGCAGGAAAAACAGGGGGGGCTACACCTTC.

This CDR3 is CASSAHTMNTGELFF. The CDR3 coding sequence is TGTGCCAGCAGCGCACACACCATGAACACCGGGGAGCTGTTTTTT. The chain recombines TRBV4-2 with TRBJ2-2; D is undetermined. The CDR3 consists of 15 residues. CDR1 is LGHNA and CDR2 is YNFKEQ in the germline V gene. The ends were cut back, 5 bases at V and 1 base at J, with 11 bases in the middle.

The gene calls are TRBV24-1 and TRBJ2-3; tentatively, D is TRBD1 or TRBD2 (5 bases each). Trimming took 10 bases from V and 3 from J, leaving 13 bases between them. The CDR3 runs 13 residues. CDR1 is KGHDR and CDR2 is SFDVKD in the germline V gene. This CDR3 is CATQAPGTDTQYF. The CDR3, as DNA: TGTGCCACACAGGCTCCGGGGACAGATACGCAGTATTTT.

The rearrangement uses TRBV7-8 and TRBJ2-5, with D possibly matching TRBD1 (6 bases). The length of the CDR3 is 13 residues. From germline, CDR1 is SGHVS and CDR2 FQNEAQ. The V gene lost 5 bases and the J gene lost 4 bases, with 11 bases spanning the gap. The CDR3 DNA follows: TGTGCCAGCAGCCCGGGACACCTAGAGACCCAGTACTTC. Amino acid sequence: CASSPGHLETQYF.

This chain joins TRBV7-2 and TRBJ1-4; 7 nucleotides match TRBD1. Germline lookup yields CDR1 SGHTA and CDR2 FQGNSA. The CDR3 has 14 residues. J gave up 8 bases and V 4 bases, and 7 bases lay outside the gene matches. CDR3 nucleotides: TGTGCCAGCAGCTCGACGGGACAGAGGGAAAAACTGTTTTTT. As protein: CASSSTGQREKLFF.

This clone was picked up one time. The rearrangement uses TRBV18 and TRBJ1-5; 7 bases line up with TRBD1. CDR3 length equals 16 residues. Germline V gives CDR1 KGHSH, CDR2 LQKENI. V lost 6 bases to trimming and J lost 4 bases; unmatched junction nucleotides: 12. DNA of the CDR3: TGTGCCAGCTCCCTCAACCCGACAGGGTGGAATCAGCCCCAGCATTTT. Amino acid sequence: CASSLNPTGWNQPQHF.

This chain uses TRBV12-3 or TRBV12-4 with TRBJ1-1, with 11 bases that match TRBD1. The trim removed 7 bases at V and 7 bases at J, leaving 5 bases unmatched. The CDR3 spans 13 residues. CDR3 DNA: TGTGCCAGCATCGCGGACAGGGGGCTTGAAGCTTTCTTT. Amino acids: CASIADRGLEAFF.

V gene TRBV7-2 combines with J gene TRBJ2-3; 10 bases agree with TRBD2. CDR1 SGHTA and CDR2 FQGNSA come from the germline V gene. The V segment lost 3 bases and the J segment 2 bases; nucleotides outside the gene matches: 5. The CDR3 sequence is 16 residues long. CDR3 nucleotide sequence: TGTGCCAGCAGCTTTCGTGGACTAGCGGCCACAGATACGCAGTATTTT. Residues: CASSFRGLAATDTQYF.

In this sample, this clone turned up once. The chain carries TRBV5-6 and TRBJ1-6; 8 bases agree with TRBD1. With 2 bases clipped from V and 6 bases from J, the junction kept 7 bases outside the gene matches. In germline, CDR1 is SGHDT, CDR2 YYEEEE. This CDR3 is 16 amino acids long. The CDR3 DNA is TGTGCCAGCAGCTTAGGAGGACAGGGAGGTAATTCACCCCTCCACTTT. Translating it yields CASSLGGQGGNSPLHF.

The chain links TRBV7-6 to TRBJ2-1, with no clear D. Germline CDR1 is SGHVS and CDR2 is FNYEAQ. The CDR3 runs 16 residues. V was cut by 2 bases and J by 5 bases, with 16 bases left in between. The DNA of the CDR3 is TGTGCCAGCAGCTTACGGAGTTATGGTGGGAACAATGAGCAGTTCTTC. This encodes CASSLRSYGGNNEQFF.

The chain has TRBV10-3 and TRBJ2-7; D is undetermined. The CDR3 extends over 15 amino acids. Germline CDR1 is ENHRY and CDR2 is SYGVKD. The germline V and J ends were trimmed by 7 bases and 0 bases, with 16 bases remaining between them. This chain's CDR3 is CAIKSDGQSSYEQYF. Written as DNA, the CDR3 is TGTGCCATCAAATCCGACGGGCAGAGCTCCTACGAGCAGTACTTC.

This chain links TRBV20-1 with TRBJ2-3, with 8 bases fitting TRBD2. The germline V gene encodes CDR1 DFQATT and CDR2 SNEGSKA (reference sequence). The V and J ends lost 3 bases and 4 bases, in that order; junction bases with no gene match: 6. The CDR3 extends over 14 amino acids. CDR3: CSASVPRGADTQYF. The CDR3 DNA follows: TGCAGTGCTAGTGTTCCGCGGGGGGCAGATACGCAGTATTTT.

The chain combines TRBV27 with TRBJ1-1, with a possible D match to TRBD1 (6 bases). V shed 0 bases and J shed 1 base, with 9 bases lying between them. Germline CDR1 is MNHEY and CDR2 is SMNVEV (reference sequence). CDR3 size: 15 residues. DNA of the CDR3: TGTGCCAGCAGTTTATCGGGACACCCGAACACTGAAGCTTTCTTT. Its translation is CASSLSGHPNTEAFF.

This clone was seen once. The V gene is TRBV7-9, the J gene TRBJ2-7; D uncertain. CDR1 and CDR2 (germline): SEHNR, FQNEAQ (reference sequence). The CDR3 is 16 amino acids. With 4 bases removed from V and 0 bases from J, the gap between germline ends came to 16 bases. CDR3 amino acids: CASSSYTLTLSYEQYF. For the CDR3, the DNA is TGTGCCAGCAGCTCATATACACTTACCCTCTCCTACGAGCAGTACTTC. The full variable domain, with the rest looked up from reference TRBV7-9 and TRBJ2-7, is DTGVSQNPRHKITKRGQNVTFRCDPISEHNRLYWYRQTLGQGPEFLTYFQNEAQLEKSRLLSDRFSAERPKGSFSTLEIQRTEQGDSAMYLCASSSYTLTLSYEQYFGPGTRLTVT.

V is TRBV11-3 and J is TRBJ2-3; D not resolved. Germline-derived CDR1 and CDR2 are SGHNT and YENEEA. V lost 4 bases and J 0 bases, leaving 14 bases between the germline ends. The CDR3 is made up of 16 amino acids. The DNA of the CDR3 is TGTGCCAGCAGCTCCCGAGGAACCCCTAGCACAGATACGCAGTATTTT. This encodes CASSSRGTPSTDTQYF.

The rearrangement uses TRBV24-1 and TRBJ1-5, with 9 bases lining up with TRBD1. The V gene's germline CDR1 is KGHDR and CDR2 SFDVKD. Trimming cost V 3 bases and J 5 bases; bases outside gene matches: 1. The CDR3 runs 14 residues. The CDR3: CATSDRTGDQPQHF. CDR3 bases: TGTGCCACCAGTGATCGGACAGGGGATCAGCCCCAGCATTTT.

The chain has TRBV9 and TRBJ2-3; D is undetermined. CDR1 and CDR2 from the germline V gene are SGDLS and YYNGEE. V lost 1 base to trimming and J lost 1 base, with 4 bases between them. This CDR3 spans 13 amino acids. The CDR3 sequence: CASSVTGTDTQYF. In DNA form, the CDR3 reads TGTGCCAGCAGCGTAACCGGCACAGATACGCAGTATTTT.

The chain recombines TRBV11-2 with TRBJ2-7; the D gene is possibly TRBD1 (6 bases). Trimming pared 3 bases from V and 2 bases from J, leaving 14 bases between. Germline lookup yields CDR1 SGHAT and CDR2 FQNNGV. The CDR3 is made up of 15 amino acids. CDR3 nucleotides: TGTGCCAGCAGCTTCGAGGCAGGGGCTGCCTACGAGCAGTACTTC. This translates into CASSFEAGAAYEQYF. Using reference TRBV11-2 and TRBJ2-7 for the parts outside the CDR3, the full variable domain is EAGVAQSPRYKIIEKRQSVAFWCNPISGHATLYWYQQILGQGPKLLIQFQNNGVVDDSQLPKDRFSAERLKGVDSTLKIQPAKLEDSAVYLCASSFEAGAAYEQYFGPGTRLTVT.